This T cell receptor (beta chain) was retrieved from a study of technical replicates of blood from several donors. Repertoires were generated with immunoSEQ multiplex PCR, while TCRdb's copy carries only in-frame clones and drops some. Of about 53,000 clones in the sample, around 84% were seen once. This CDR3 contains 15 residues. The V end was cut by 4 bases, the J end by 4 bases, with 17 bases between. Germline V gene lookup returns CDR1 SGHDT and CDR2 YYEEEE. Sequencing used PBMCs. The V gene is TRBV5-6, the J gene TRBJ1-2, with TRBD1 as a possible D gene (5 bases). The clonotype was recovered from a human donor in good health. Some clones in this sample may be carry-over from other donors' samples. As DNA, the CDR3 is TGTGCCAGCAGCCACGTCCAGGGAGGTCCCTATGGCTACACCTTC. Its protein product is CASSHVQGGPYGYTF.